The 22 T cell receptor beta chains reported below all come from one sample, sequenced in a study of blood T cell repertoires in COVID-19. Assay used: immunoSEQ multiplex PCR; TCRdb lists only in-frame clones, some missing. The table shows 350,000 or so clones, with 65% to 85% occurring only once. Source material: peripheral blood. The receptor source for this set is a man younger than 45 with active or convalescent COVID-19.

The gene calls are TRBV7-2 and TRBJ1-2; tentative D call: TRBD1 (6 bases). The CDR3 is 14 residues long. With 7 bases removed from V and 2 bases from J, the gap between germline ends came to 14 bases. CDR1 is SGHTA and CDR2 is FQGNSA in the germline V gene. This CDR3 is CASTFTGTNYGYTF. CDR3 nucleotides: TGTGCCAGCACCTTTACCGGGACAAACTATGGCTACACCTTC. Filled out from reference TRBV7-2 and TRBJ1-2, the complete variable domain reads GAGVSQSPSNKVTEKGKDVELRCDPISGHTALYWYRQSLGQGLEFLIYFQGNSAPDKSGLPSDRFSAERTGGSVSTLTIQRTQQEDSAVYLCASTFTGTNYGYTFGSGTRLTVV.

The CDR3 DNA reads as TGTGCCTGGAGAGGGCCGGGATTGAACACTGAAGCTTTCTTT. This codes for CAWRGPGLNTEAFF. The genes are TRBV30 and TRBJ1-1, with D hard to call. Trimming stripped 3 bases from V and 0 bases from J, with 11 bases between. Per germline, CDR1 GTSNPN and CDR2 SVGIG (reference sequence). This CDR3 contains 14 residues.

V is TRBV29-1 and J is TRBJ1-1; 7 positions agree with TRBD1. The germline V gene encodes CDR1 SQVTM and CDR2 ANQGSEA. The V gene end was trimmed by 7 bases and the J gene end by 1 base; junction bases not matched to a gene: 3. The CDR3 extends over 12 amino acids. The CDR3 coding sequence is TGCAGCGCGGGACAGTGGAACACTGAAGCTTTCTTT. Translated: CSAGQWNTEAFF.

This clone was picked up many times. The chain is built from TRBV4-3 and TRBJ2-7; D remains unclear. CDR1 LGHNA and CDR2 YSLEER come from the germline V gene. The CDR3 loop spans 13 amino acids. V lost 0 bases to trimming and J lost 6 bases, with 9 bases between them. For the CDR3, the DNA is TGCGCCAGCAGCCAAGATGGGCTGAGCGAGCAGTACTTC. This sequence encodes CASSQDGLSEQYF.

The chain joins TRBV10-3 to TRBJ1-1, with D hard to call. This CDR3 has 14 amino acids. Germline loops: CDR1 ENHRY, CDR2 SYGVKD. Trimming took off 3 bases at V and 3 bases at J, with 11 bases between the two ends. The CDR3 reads CAISDEGRDTEAFF. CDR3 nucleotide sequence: TGTGCCATCAGTGACGAAGGGCGGGACACTGAAGCTTTCTTT.

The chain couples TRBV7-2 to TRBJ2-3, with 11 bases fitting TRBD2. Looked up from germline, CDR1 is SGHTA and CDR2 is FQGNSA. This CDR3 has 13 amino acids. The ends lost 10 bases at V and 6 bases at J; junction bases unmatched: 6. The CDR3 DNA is TGTGCCACCCGACTAGCGGGGCGCGATACGCAGTATTTT. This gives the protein CATRLAGRDTQYF.

CDR3 residues: CASSLPQGYSNQPQHF. DNA for the CDR3: TGTGCCAGTAGTCTGCCTCAGGGATATAGCAATCAGCCCCAGCATTTT. The V gene is TRBV19, the J gene TRBJ1-5; TRBD1 might be the D (5 bases). Between the trimmed V and J ends, which lost 5 bases and 0 bases, there was a span of 14 bases. CDR3 size: 16 residues. The germline CDR1 and CDR2 sequences are LNHDA and SQIVND (reference sequence).

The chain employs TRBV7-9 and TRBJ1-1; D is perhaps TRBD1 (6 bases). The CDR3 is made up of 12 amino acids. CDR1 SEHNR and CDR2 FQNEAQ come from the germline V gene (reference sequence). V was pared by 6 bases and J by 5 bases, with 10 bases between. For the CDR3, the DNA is TGTGCCAGCAGTCAAAGGGGGACTGAAGCTTTCTTT. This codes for CASSQRGTEAFF. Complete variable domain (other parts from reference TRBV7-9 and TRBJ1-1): DTGVSQNPRHKITKRGQNVTFRCDPISEHNRLYWYRQTLGQGPEFLTYFQNEAQLEKSRLLSDRFSAERPKGSFSTLEIQRTEQGDSAMYLCASSQRGTEAFFGQGTRLTVV.

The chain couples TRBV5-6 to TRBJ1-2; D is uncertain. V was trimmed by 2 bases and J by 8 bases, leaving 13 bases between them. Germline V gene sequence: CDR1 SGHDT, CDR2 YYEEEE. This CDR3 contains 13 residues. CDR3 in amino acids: CASSLGAEGGYTF. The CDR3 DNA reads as TGTGCCAGCAGCTTAGGCGCAGAGGGCGGCTACACCTTC.

Here the CDR3 reads CASSARRRGYEQFF. CDR3 sequence (DNA): TGTGCCAGCAGCGCGAGGCGGAGAGGGTATGAGCAGTTCTTC. The chain is built from TRBV7-8 and TRBJ2-1, with D maybe TRBD2 (5 bases). V was cut by 5 bases and J by 8 bases, with 16 bases left in between. The CDR3 runs to 14 residues. Germline values: CDR1 SGHVS, CDR2 FQNEAQ.

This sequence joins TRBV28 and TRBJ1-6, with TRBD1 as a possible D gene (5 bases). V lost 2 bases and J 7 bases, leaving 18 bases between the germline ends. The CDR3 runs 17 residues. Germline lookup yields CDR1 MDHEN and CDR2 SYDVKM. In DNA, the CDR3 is TGTGCCAGCAGTTTACCAGGCGGGGGTTCAAGGAATTCACCCCTCCACTTT. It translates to CASSLPGGGSRNSPLHF.

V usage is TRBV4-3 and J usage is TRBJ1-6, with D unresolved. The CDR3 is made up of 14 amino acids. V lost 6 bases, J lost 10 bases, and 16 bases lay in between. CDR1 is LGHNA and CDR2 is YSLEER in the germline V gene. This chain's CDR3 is CASSTSVLRSPLHF. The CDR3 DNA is TGCGCCAGCAGTACCTCCGTGTTGCGGTCACCCCTCCACTTT.

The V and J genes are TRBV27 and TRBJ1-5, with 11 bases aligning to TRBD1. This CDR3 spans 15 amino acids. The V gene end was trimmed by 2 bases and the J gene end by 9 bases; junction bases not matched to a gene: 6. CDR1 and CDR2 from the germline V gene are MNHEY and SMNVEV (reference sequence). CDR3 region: CASSLGTGGGWPQHF. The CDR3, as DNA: TGTGCCAGCAGTTTAGGGACAGGGGGGGGGTGGCCCCAGCATTTT.

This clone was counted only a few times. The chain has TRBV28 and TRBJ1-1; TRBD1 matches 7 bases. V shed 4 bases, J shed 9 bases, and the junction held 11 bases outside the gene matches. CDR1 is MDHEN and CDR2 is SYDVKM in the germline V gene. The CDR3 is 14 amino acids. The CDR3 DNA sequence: TGTGCCAGCAGTTCCGACCTTGGGACAGTAAAAGCTTTCTTT. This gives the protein CASSSDLGTVKAFF.

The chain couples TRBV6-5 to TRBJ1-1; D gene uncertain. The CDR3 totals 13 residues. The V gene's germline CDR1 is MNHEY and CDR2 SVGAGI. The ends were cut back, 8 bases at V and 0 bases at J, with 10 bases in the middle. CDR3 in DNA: TGTGCCAGCGCGGGTAGGCTGAACACTGAAGCTTTCTTT. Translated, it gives CASAGRLNTEAFF.

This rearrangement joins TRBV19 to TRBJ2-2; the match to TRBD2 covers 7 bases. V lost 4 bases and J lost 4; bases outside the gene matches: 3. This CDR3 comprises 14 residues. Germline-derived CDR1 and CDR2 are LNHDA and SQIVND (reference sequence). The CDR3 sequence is CASSSGGSTGELFF. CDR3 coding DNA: TGTGCCAGTAGTAGCGGGGGATCCACCGGGGAGCTGTTTTTT. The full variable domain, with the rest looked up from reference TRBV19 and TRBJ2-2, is DGGITQSPKYLFRKEGQNVTLSCEQNLNHDAMYWYRQDPGQGLRLIYYSQIVNDFQKGDIAEGYSVSREKKESFPLTVTSAQKNPTAFYLCASSSGGSTGELFFGEGSRLTVL.

Here the CDR3 reads CASSTDPGALF. For the CDR3, the DNA is TGTGCCAGCAGCACTGATCCGGGAGCCCTTTTT. This chain joins TRBV21-1 and TRBJ1-1. TRBV21-1 constitutes a pseudogene. The CDR3 has 11 amino acids.

This CDR3 reads CASSETSGAYNEQFF. The CDR3 bases are TGTGCCAGCAGCGAAACTAGCGGAGCCTACAATGAGCAGTTCTTC. The chain combines TRBV9 with TRBJ2-1; TRBD2 matches at 8 bases. Germline CDR1 and CDR2: SGDLS and YYNGEE. The V gene end was trimmed by 3 bases and the J gene end by 2 bases; junction bases not matched to a gene: 4. The CDR3 length is 15 residues. The full variable domain, rest sourced from reference TRBV9 and TRBJ2-1, is DSGVTQTPKHLITATGQRVTLRCSPRSGDLSVYWYQQSLDQGLQFLIQYYNGEERAKGNILERFSAQQFPDLHSELNLSSLELGDSALYFCASSETSGAYNEQFFGPGTRLTVL.

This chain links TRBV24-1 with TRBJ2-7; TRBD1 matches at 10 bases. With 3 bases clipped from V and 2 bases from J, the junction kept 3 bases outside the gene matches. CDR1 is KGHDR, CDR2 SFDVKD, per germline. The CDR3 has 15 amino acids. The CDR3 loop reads CATSDRTGGTYEQYF. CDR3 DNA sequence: TGTGCCACCAGTGATCGGACAGGGGGAACCTACGAGCAGTACTTC.

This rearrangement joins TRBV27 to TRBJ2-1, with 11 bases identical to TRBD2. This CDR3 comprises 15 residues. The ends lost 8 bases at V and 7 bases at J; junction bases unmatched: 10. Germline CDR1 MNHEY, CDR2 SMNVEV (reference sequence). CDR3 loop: CASVALGLAANEQFF. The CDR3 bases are TGTGCCAGCGTCGCCCTGGGACTAGCGGCAAATGAGCAGTTCTTC.

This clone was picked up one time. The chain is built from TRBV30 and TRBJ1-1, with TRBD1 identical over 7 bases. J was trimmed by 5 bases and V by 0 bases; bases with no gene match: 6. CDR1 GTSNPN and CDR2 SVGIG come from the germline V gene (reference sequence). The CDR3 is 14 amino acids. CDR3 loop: CAWSVGQAGTEAFF. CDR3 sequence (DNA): TGTGCCTGGAGTGTAGGACAGGCAGGAACTGAAGCTTTCTTT. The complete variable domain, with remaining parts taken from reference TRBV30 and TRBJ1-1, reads SQTIHQWPATLVQPVGSPLSLECTVEGTSNPNLYWYRQAAGRGLQLLFYSVGIGQISSEVPQNLSASRPQDRQFILSSKKLLLSDSGFYLCAWSVGQAGTEAFFGQGTRLTVV.

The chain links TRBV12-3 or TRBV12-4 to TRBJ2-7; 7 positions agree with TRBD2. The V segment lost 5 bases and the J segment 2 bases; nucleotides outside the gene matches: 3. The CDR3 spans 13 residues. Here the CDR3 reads CASSRAGAYEQYF. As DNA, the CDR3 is TGTGCCAGCAGTCGGGCGGGGGCCTACGAGCAGTACTTC.